The rows below give T cell receptor beta chains drawn from one sample of a study of blood T cell repertoires in COVID-19. Some clones are missing from TCRdb's copy, which holds only in-frame ones; the method was immunoSEQ multiplex PCR. Of about 430,000 clones detected, approximately 91% appear once; the ten largest clones hold approximately 1.5%. The specimen sequenced was PBMCs or T cells enriched from blood (not recorded which). All receptors derive from a woman aged 18-29 years who had been exposed to COVID-19. CDR3s include the opening cysteine and the closing phenylalanine or tryptophan. Each record gives: CDR3 DNA, CDR3 protein, CDR3 length, D gene, V gene, clone size, J gene. The D gene is left open where the match is weak. Rows may omit the clone size; those that give it use once, few, many or a size class.

CDR3nt: TGTGCCAGCAGCCATACTAGCGGGGGCACAGATACGCAGTATTTT
CDR3aa: CASSHTSGGTDTQYF
len: 15
d_gene: TRBD2
v_gene: TRBV6-4
abundance: .
j_gene: TRBJ2-3

CDR3nt: TGTGCCAGCAGCTTGAGCGGGGGTAGGGGAGAGACCCAGTACTTC
CDR3aa: CASSLSGGRGETQYF
len: 15
d_gene: TRBD2
v_gene: TRBV11-3
abundance: .
j_gene: TRBJ2-5

CDR3nt: TGTGCCAGCAGCCCCCTGACTAGCGGGGCCTACGAGCAGTACTTC
CDR3aa: CASSPLTSGAYEQYF
len: 15
d_gene: TRBD2
v_gene: TRBV14
abundance: .
j_gene: TRBJ2-7

CDR3nt: TGTGCCAGCAGTTTACAGGGGAGGGCCGGGCAGCCCCAGCATTTT
CDR3aa: CASSLQGRAGQPQHF
len: 15
d_gene: .
v_gene: TRBV28
abundance: .
j_gene: TRBJ1-5

CDR3nt: TGTGCCAGCAGTTCGCCGGGACAGGGCACTGAAAAACTGTTTTTT
CDR3aa: CASSSPGQGTEKLFF
len: 15
d_gene: TRBD1
v_gene: TRBV28
abundance: .
j_gene: TRBJ1-4

CDR3nt: TGTGCCAGCAGCTTTGGGCTAGCGGGAAATGAGCAGTTCTTC
CDR3aa: CASSFGLAGNEQFF
len: 14
d_gene: TRBD2
v_gene: TRBV7-2
abundance: .
j_gene: TRBJ2-1

CDR3nt: TGCGCCAGCAGCTTGGAGGGGCAGCGATATCAGCCCCAGCATTTT
CDR3aa: CASSLEGQRYQPQHF
len: 15
d_gene: .
v_gene: TRBV5-1
abundance: few
j_gene: TRBJ1-5

CDR3nt: TGCAGTGCTAGATACACAGATACGCAGTATTTT
CDR3aa: CSARYTDTQYF
len: 11
d_gene: .
v_gene: TRBV20-1
abundance: .
j_gene: TRBJ2-3

CDR3nt: TGTGCCAGCAGCCACCAGGGGTTCGTCGGTCAGTACTTC
CDR3aa: CASSHQGFVGQYF
len: 13
d_gene: .
v_gene: TRBV14
abundance: .
j_gene: TRBJ2-4

CDR3nt: TGTGCCAGCAGCTCGGGACTAGCGGGGGGGCCGGATGAGCAGTTCTTC
CDR3aa: CASSSGLAGGPDEQFF
len: 16
d_gene: TRBD2
v_gene: TRBV7-8
abundance: .
j_gene: TRBJ2-1

CDR3nt: TGTGCCAGCAGCCTAGCGGGGGGGCCGGGTCTGGGCCAGCTGTTTTTT
CDR3aa: CASSLAGGPGLGQLFF
len: 16
d_gene: TRBD2
v_gene: TRBV7-2
abundance: .
j_gene: TRBJ2-2

CDR3nt: TGTGCCAGCAGCCAAGGCCGCCTAGTTCCGAATGAGCAGTTCTTC
CDR3aa: CASSQGRLVPNEQFF
len: 15
d_gene: .
v_gene: TRBV3-1/TRBV3-2
abundance: .
j_gene: TRBJ2-1

CDR3nt: TGTGCCAGCAGCTTAGTCCCGGGAGTCTACAATGAGCAGTTCTTC
CDR3aa: CASSLVPGVYNEQFF
len: 15
d_gene: .
v_gene: TRBV7-9
abundance: .
j_gene: TRBJ2-1

CDR3nt: TGTGCCATCAGTGTGGGGGGCAATGAGCAGTTCTTC
CDR3aa: CAISVGGNEQFF
len: 12
d_gene: .
v_gene: TRBV10-3
abundance: .
j_gene: TRBJ2-1

CDR3nt: TGTGCCAGCAGCTTATTACGCGGGGGGAACACTGAAGCTTTCTTT
CDR3aa: CASSLLRGGNTEAFF
len: 15
d_gene: .
v_gene: TRBV7-9
abundance: .
j_gene: TRBJ1-1

CDR3nt: TGTGCCAGCAGCCTGGGGGGGGCTTACAATCAGCCCCAGCATTTT
CDR3aa: CASSLGGAYNQPQHF
len: 15
d_gene: .
v_gene: TRBV28
abundance: .
j_gene: TRBJ1-5

CDR3nt: TGCGCCAGCAGTGCTAGCAGACAAGAGACCCAGTACTTC
CDR3aa: CASSASRQETQYF
len: 13
d_gene: .
v_gene: TRBV10-1
abundance: .
j_gene: TRBJ2-5

CDR3nt: TGTGCCAGCAGCCTGGGGAACAGGTTCTCTGGAAACACCATATATTTT
CDR3aa: CASSLGNRFSGNTIYF
len: 16
d_gene: .
v_gene: TRBV5-6
abundance: .
j_gene: TRBJ1-3

CDR3nt: TGTGCTATTTTTCGATGTCCGGGGACAGGGAAGACCGGGGAGCTGTTTTTT
CDR3aa: CAIFRCPGTGKTGELFF
len: 17
d_gene: TRBD1
v_gene: TRBV12-5
abundance: .
j_gene: TRBJ2-2

CDR3nt: TGTGCCAGTCAACATCCCCCGGGCAGGGGGGACTATGGCTACACCTTC
CDR3aa: CASQHPPGRGDYGYTF
len: 16
d_gene: TRBD1
v_gene: TRBV19
abundance: few
j_gene: TRBJ1-2

CDR3nt: TGTGCCAGTAGTATCCCGGGGACAGGGGACCACTATGGCTACACCTTC
CDR3aa: CASSIPGTGDHYGYTF
len: 16
d_gene: TRBD1
v_gene: TRBV19
abundance: .
j_gene: TRBJ1-2